Presented here are 20 T cell receptor beta chains from one specimen sequenced in a study of monozygotic twins with inflammatory bowel disease. TCRdb reprocessed the 5' RACE reads and stores each CDR3 protein as one record, lacking DNA. The sample includes around 410,000 distinct CDR3 sequences. The sequencing sample was made of blood. Receptors originate from a human donor with ulcerative colitis or Crohn's disease, or a healthy co-twin of an affected twin (not recorded which).

The J gene is TRBJ2-1, the V gene TRBV7-7; TCRdb outputs TRBD2, but without DNA this stays unchecked. This CDR3 region has 15 residues. Germline CDR1 is SSHAT and CDR2 is FNYEAQ (reference sequence). The CDR3 loop is CASSVNSGGAFEQFF.

This rearrangement joins TRBV21-1 to TRBJ2-1. TRBV21-1 represents a pseudogene. The CDR3 runs to 13 residues. CDR3 in amino acids: CASSKVAPQVQFF.

This chain joins TRBV7-9 and TRBJ1-1. Germline-derived CDR1 and CDR2 are SEHNR and FQNEAQ (reference sequence). This CDR3 spans 15 amino acids. The CDR3 protein is CASSSQNERNTEAFF.

The chain couples TRBV27 to TRBJ2-2; TCRdb selects TRBD2, and the lack of DNA leaves this call unchecked. The length of the CDR3 is 15 residues. Germline CDR1 is MNHEY and CDR2 is SMNVEV (reference sequence). CDR3 sequence reads: CASSLGTSGAGELFF.

CDR3 sequence: CASSSGLSSSYEQYF. The chain links TRBV18 to TRBJ2-7; TCRdb gives TRBD2 as the D gene, but with no DNA this cannot be confirmed. CDR1 is KGHSH, CDR2 LQKENI, per germline. The CDR3 has 15 residues.

The V call is TRBV15, the J call TRBJ2-7; TCRdb returns TRBD1, unconfirmable since there is no DNA. Germline CDR1 is LNHNV and CDR2 is YYDKDF (reference sequence). This CDR3 is 16 amino acids long. The CDR3: CATSRARGGGIYEQYF.

V and J are TRBV28 and TRBJ2-7; TCRdb's assignment of TRBD1 cannot be checked, as there is no DNA. This CDR3 contains 15 residues. Germline values: CDR1 MDHEN, CDR2 SYDVKM. The CDR3 spells CASSLRGGASYEQYF.

V gene TRBV20-1 combines with J gene TRBJ2-3; the D call from TCRdb, TRBD1, cannot be confirmed without DNA. Germline V gene data show CDR1 as DFQATT and CDR2 as SNEGSKA (reference sequence). This CDR3 spans 14 amino acids. The CDR3: CSATGTDSTDTQYF.

The chain uses TRBV6-1 and TRBJ1-1. The CDR3 spans 15 residues. Looked up from germline, CDR1 is MNHNS and CDR2 is SASEGT. The CDR3 reads CASSRPGSVGTEAFF.

The gene calls are TRBV5-5 and TRBJ2-7; lacking DNA, the TRBD1 call made by TCRdb goes unchecked. Germline CDR1 SGHKS, CDR2 YYEKEE (reference sequence). CDR3 length: 16 amino acids. CDR3 sequence reads: CASSLGMNPGRYEQYF.

The rearrangement links TRBV30 to TRBJ1-4. This CDR3 contains 12 residues. Germline V gives CDR1 GTSNPN, CDR2 SVGIG (reference sequence). CDR3 sequence: CAWSWGNEKLFF.

V gene TRBV20-1 combines with J gene TRBJ2-5; TCRdb returns TRBD2, unconfirmable since there is no DNA. Germline assignment: CDR1 DFQATT and CDR2 SNEGSKA (reference sequence). This CDR3 has 15 residues. CDR3 residues: CSATAIERRKETQYF.

This chain's CDR3 is CASSNLGPTEAFF. The rearrangement joins TRBV19 to TRBJ1-1; TCRdb picks TRBD1, but there is no DNA to check that call. The germline V gene encodes CDR1 LNHDA and CDR2 SQIVND (reference sequence). The CDR3 has 13 amino acids.

The chain carries TRBV20-1 and TRBJ2-1; the D gene TCRdb calls, TRBD2, cannot be checked with no DNA. The CDR3 length is 14 residues. CDR1 is DFQATT and CDR2 is SNEGSKA in the germline V gene (reference sequence). This CDR3 reads CSVPSGRAPDEQFF.

The chain links TRBV5-1 to TRBJ2-3. Germline CDR1 is SGHRS and CDR2 is YFSETQ. The CDR3 is 14 residues long. CDR3 region: CASSLGALADTQYF.

The chain uses TRBV7-9 and TRBJ2-2; the D gene TCRdb calls, TRBD2, cannot be checked with no DNA. The CDR3 extends over 15 amino acids. CDR1 and CDR2 from the germline V gene are SEHNR and FQNEAQ (reference sequence). The CDR3 loop reads CASSPGLAATGELFF.

This chain links TRBV11-2 with TRBJ1-3. Germline-derived CDR1 and CDR2 are SGHAT and FQNNGV. The CDR3 totals 14 residues. The CDR3 reads CASSSIVAGNTIYF.

CDR3 in amino acids: CSAIAGTLNSPLHF. The chain combines TRBV20-1 with TRBJ1-6; with no DNA, the TCRdb D assignment of TRBD1 cannot be verified. The germline V gene encodes CDR1 DFQATT and CDR2 SNEGSKA (reference sequence). The CDR3 contains 14 residues.

The rearrangement uses TRBV6-1 and TRBJ2-7. The CDR3 has 14 residues. Per the germline V gene, CDR1 is MNHNS and CDR2 is SASEGT. CDR3 protein: CASSRRATTYEQYF.

The V call is TRBV2, the J call TRBJ1-2; as DNA is missing, the TRBD1 call by TCRdb cannot be tested. The CDR3 spans 13 residues. CDR1 is SNHLY, CDR2 FYNNEI, per germline. CDR3 amino acids: CASSETGIYGYTF.